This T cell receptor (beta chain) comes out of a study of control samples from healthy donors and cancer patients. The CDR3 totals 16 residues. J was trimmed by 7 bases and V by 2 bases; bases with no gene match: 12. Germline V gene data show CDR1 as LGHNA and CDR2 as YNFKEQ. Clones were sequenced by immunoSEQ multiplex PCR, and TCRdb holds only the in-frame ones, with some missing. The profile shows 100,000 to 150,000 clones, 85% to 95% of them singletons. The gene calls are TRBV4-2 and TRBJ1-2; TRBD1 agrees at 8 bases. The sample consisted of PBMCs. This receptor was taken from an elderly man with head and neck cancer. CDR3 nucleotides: TGTGCCAGCAGCCAACGACAGGGGATGGCTTCTAGTGGCTACACCTTC. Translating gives CASSQRQGMASSGYTF.